This T cell receptor (beta chain) was observed in a study of OX40 agonist ivuxolimab in advanced cancers. Study-wide background: Partial responses were achieved by three patients, one with hepatocellular carcinoma and two with cutaneous melanoma.

Broader study findings: Averaged across samples, CD8+ T cells carried more expanded clones than CD4+ did.

TCRdb keeps only in-frame clones here, not all; method: immunoSEQ multiplex PCR. The sample has about 72,000 clones, about 85% seen once; the top ten hold about 5%. A word on this clone: Its target is unknown.

This CDR3 region has 15 residues. The germline CDR1 and CDR2 sequences are MGHRA and YSYEKL. The ends were cut back, 1 base at V and 4 bases at J, with 11 bases in the middle. The chain uses TRBV4-1 and TRBJ1-3, with D maybe TRBD1 (6 bases). This TCR came from an adult with an advanced solid tumor such as melanoma, head and neck, liver or kidney cancer. The sequencing used CD4+ or CD8+ T cells sorted from blood, collected in a trial of the OX40 agonist ivuxolimab. Written as DNA, the CDR3 is TGCGCCAGCAGCCAAGGTCCCGGGACAGGAAACACCATATATTTT. Protein product: CASSQGPGTGNTIYF.